Only one count was recorded for the clone carrying this TCR beta chain. Its antigen is not known. V was clipped by 5 bases and J by 4 bases; unmatched bases: 7. Germline V gene data show CDR1 as MNHEY and CDR2 as SVGAGI. The CDR3 is made up of 14 amino acids. This sample is part of a study of OX40 agonist ivuxolimab in advanced cancers. Overall study context: Of mixed ages from about 20 to 80 and averaging approximately 60 years, the group was roughly 85% male. Study results and caveats: In the 0.1-3.0 mg/kg groups, partial responders showed among the lowest expansion. With doses of 0.1 to 3.0 mg/kg, CD4+ and CD8+ blood T cells had undergone clonal expansion by week 6.

Sequencing was performed with immunoSEQ multiplex PCR; in TCRdb, only in-frame clones are kept and a portion is missing. This table has around 57,000 clones, approximately 77% appearing once. The source of this sequence is an adult with an advanced solid tumor such as melanoma, head and neck, liver or kidney cancer. The sequencing used CD4+ or CD8+ T cells sorted from blood, collected in a trial of the OX40 agonist ivuxolimab. The V call is TRBV6-5, the J call TRBJ1-1; 7 bases align to TRBD1. The CDR3 sequence is CASSMTNRGTEAFF. Written as DNA, the CDR3 is TGTGCCAGCAGTATGACTAACAGGGGCACTGAAGCTTTCTTT.